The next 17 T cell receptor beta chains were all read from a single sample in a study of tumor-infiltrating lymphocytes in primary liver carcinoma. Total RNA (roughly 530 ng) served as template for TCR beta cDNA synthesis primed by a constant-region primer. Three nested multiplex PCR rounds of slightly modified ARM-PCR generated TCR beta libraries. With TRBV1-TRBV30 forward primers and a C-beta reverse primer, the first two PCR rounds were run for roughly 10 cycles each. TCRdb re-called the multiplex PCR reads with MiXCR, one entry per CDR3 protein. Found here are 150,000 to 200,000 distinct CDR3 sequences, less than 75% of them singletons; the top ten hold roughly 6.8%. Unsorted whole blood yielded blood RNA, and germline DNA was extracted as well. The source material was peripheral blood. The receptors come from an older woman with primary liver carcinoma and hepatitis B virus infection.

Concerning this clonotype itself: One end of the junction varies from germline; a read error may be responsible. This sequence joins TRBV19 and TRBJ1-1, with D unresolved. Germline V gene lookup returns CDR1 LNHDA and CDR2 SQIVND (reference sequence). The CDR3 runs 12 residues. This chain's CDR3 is CAGSISPTEAFF. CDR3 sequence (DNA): TGTGCCGGTAGTATAAGTCCCACTGAAGCTTTCTTT.

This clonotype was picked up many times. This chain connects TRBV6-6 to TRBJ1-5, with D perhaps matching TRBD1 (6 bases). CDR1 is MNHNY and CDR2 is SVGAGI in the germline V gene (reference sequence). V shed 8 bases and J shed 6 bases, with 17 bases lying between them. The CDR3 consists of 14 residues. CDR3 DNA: TGTGCCAGCTACAGGGAGGCTTGGACTCAGCCCCAGCATTTT. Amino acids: CASYREAWTQPQHF.

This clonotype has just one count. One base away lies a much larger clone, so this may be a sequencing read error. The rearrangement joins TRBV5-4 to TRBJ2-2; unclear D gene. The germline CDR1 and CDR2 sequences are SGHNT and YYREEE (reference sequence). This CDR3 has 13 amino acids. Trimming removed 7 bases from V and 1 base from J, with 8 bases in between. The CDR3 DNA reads TGTGCCAGCGGCGCCGTGAACACCGGGGAGCTGTTTTTT. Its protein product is CASGAVNTGELFF.

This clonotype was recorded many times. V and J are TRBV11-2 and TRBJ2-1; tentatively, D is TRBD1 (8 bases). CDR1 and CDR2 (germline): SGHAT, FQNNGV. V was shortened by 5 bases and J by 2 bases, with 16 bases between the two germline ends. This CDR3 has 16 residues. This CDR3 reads CASSQGAGAPYNEQFF. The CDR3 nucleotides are TGTGCCAGCAGCCAGGGGGCGGGAGCCCCCTACAATGAGCAGTTCTTC.

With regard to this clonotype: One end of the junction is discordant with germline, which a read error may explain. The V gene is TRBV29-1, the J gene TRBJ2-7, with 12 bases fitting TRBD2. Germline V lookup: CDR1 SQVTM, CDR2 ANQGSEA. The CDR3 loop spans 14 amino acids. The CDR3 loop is CGVARLAGEGEQYF. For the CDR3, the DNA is TGTGGCGTTGCCCGACTAGCGGGAGAGGGGGAGCAGTACTTC.

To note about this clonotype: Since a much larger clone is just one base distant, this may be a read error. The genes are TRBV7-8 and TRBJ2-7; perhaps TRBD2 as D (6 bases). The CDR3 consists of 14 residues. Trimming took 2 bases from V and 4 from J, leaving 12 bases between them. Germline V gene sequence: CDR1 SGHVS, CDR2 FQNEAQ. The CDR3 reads CASSLTSRRYEQYF. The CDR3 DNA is TGTGCCAGCAGCTTAACTAGCCGTAGGTACGAGCAGTACTTC.

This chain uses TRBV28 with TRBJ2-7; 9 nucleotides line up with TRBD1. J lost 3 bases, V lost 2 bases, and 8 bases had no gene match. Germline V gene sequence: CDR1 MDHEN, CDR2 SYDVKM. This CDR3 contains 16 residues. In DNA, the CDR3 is TGTGCCAGCAGTTTAAATGGGGACAGGGTGTTCTACGAGCAGTACTTC. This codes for CASSLNGDRVFYEQYF.

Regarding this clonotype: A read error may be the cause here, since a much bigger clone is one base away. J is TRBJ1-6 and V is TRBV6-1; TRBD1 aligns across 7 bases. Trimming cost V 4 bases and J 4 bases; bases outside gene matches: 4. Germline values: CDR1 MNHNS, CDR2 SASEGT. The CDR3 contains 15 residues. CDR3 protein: CASSGGTAYNSPLHF. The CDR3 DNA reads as TGTGCCAGCAGTGGCGGGACAGCTTATAATTCACCCCTCCACTTT.

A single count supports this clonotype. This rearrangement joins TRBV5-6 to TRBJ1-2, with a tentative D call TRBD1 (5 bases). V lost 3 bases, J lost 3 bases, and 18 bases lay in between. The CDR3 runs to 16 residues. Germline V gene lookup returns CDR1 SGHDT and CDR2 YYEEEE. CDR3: CASSSEGDHWDYGYTF. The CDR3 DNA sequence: TGTGCCAGCAGCTCCGAAGGGGACCACTGGGACTATGGCTACACCTTC.

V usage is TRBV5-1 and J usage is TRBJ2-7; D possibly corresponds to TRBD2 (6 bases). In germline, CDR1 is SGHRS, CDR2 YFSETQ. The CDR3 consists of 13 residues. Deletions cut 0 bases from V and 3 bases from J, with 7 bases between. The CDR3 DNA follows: TGCGCCAGCAGCTTGGGGGAGGACTACGAGCAGTACTTC. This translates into CASSLGEDYEQYF.

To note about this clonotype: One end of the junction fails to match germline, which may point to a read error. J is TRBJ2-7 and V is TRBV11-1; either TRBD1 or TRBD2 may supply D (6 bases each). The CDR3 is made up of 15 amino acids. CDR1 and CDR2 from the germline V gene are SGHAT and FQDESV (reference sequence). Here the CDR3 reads CASSLGGLLKGEQCF. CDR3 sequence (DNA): TGTGCCAGCAGCTTAGGGGGACTTCTAAAGGGGGAGCAGTGCTTC.

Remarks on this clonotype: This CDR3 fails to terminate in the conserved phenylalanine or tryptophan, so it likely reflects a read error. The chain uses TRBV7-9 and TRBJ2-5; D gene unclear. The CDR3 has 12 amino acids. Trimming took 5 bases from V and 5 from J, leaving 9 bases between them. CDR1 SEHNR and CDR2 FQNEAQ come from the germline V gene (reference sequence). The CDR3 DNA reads TGTGCCAGCAGCACTGCTAGGGAGACCCAGTACCTC. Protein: CASSTARETQYL.

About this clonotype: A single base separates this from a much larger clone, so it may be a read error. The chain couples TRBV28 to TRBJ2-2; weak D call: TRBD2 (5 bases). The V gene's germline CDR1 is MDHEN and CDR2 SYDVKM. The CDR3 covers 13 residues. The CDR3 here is CASTLTGSGELVF. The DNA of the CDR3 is TGTGCCAGCACCCTAACGGGGTCCGGGGAGCTGGTTTTT.

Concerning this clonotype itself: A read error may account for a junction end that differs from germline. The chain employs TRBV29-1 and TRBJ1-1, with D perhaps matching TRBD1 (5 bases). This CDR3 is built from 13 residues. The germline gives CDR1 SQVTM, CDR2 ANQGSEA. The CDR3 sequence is CSALGGGNTDALF. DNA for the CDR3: TGCAGCGCCCTGGGGGGAGGGAACACTGACGCTCTCTTT.

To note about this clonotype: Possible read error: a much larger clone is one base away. CDR3 loop: CASSYSISYEQFF. As DNA, the CDR3 is TGTGCCAGCAGTTACTCAATCTCCTACGAGCAGTTCTTC. The V and J genes are TRBV6-5 and TRBJ2-7, with D hard to call. The better agreement between TRBJ2-1 and the DNA end casts doubt on the J call. The germline gives CDR1 MNHEY, CDR2 SVGAGI. This CDR3 has 13 amino acids.

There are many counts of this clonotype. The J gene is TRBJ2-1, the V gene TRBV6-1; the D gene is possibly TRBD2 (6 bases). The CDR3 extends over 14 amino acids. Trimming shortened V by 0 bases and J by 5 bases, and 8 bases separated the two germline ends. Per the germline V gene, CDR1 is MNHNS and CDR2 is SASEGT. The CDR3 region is CASSEAGGDNEQFF. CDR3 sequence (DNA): TGTGCCAGCAGTGAAGCCGGAGGGGACAATGAGCAGTTCTTC.

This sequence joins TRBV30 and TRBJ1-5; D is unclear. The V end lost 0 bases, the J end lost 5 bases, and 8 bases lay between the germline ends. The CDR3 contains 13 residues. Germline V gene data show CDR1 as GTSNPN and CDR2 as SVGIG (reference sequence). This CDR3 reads CAWSVHSDQPQHF. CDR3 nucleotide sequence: TGTGCCTGGAGTGTACACAGTGATCAGCCCCAGCATTTT.